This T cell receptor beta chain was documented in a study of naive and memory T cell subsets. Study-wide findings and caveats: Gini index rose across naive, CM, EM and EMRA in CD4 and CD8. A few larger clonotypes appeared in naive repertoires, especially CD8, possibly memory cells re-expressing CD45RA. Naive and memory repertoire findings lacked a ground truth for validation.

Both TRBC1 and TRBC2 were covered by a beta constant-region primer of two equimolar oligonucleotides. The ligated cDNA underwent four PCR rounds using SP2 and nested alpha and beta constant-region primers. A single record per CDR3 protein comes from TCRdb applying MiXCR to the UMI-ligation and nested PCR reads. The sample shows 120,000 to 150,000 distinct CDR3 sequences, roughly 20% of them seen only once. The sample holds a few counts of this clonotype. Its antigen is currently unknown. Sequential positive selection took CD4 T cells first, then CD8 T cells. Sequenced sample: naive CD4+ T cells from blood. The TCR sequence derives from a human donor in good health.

CDR3 coding DNA: TGTGCCAGCAGCGTAGTCCCACAGGGCCCCAACAATGAGCAGTTCTTC. Encoded protein: CASSVVPQGPNNEQFF. This chain links TRBV9 with TRBJ2-1, with TRBD1 as a possible D gene (6 bases). CDR3 length: 16 residues. V gave up 0 bases and J gave up 5 bases, with 15 bases separating them. Germline CDR1 is SGDLS and CDR2 is YYNGEE.